Each of the 7 T cell receptor beta chains below was sequenced from the same sample in a study of blood T cell repertoires in COVID-19. The data were produced by immunoSEQ multiplex PCR, yet TCRdb's version contains in-frame clones alone and is incomplete. The sample has approximately 150,000 clones, around 84% seen once. The sequenced sample consisted of peripheral blood. These receptors all come from a woman between 50 and 59 years old with acute or convalescent COVID-19.

CDR3 protein: CATGRAPDNQPQHF. Written as DNA, the CDR3 is TGTGCCACCGGGCGGGCGCCGGACAATCAGCCCCAGCATTTT. The V and J genes are TRBV6-5 and TRBJ1-5; D gene uncertain. The CDR3 length is 14 residues. The germline V gene has CDR1 MNHEY and CDR2 SVGAGI. Trimming cost V 10 bases and J 3 bases, with 16 bases left between them.

V usage is TRBV6-1 and J usage is TRBJ1-2; 7 bases align to TRBD1. The V gene's germline CDR1 is MNHNS and CDR2 SASEGT. Trimming at V came to 4 bases and at J to 8 bases, leaving 16 bases not matched to a gene. The CDR3 loop spans 16 amino acids. CDR3 DNA: TGTGCCAGCAGTGCCCAGGTCTTGGGGGGACAGTTCGGCTACACCTTC. Translated, it gives CASSAQVLGGQFGYTF.

This chain uses TRBV7-8 with TRBJ2-1, with 8 bases lining up with TRBD1. Germline-derived CDR1 and CDR2 are SGHVS and FQNEAQ. The V segment lost 3 bases and the J segment 3 bases; nucleotides outside the gene matches: 4. The CDR3 is 15 amino acids. DNA of the CDR3: TGTGCCAGCAGCTTGGGACAGGATTTCTACAATGAGCAGTTCTTC. Protein product: CASSLGQDFYNEQFF.

J is TRBJ2-3 and V is TRBV19, with 8 bases aligning to TRBD2. The germline gives CDR1 LNHDA, CDR2 SQIVND (reference sequence). This CDR3 comprises 15 residues. The ends lost 5 bases at V and 1 base at J; junction bases unmatched: 5. CDR3 residues: CASSPILAGTDTQYF. The DNA for the CDR3 is TGTGCCAGTAGTCCGATACTAGCGGGCACAGATACGCAGTATTTT.

The chain joins TRBV19 to TRBJ1-2, with TRBD1 identical over 7 bases. This CDR3 spans 14 amino acids. Looked up from germline, CDR1 is LNHDA and CDR2 is SQIVND (reference sequence). Trimming removed 6 bases from V and 8 bases from J; junction bases left unmatched: 12. The CDR3 bases are TGTGCCAGTAGGCCGGGACAGCGGGAGAGAGGCTACACCTTC. Its translation is CASRPGQRERGYTF.

This chain connects TRBV4-3 to TRBJ1-2; tentative D call: TRBD1 (6 bases). The germline CDR1 and CDR2 sequences are LGHNA and YSLEER. V lost 1 base and J 4 bases, leaving 13 bases between the germline ends. The CDR3 length is 15 residues. CDR3 residues: CASSQARLGAYGYTF. CDR3 DNA: TGCGCCAGCAGCCAAGCTAGGCTGGGGGCCTATGGCTACACCTTC.

This clone has just one count. The V and J genes are TRBV5-1 and TRBJ2-7; 12 bases agree with TRBD1. The CDR3 totals 15 residues. Germline lookup yields CDR1 SGHRS and CDR2 YFSETQ. V trimming: 3 bases; J trimming: 7 bases; junction bases outside the gene matches: 8. CDR3: CASSSLGQGASEQYF. CDR3 sequence (DNA): TGCGCCAGCAGCTCATTGGGACAGGGGGCTTCGGAGCAGTACTTC.